These 18 T cell receptor beta chains originate from one sample sequenced in a study of T cell responses to AZD1222 COVID-19 vaccine. Clones were sequenced by immunoSEQ multiplex PCR, and TCRdb holds only the in-frame ones, with some missing. The sample holds 68,000 or so clones; about three quarters are singletons and the top ten take roughly an eighth. Sequenced here: peripheral blood, sampled on day 0 of AZD1222 vaccination. These receptors were taken from an adult in good health.

V gene TRBV9 combines with J gene TRBJ2-2; TRBD1 matches 10 bases. There are 16 residues in the CDR3. V dropped 5 bases and J dropped 7; count of bases not matched to a gene: 11. The germline gives CDR1 SGDLS, CDR2 YYNGEE. For the CDR3, the DNA is TGTGCCAGCAGAACCGAGACAGGGGGCAAAGGCGGGGAGCTGTTTTTT. As protein: CASRTETGGKGGELFF.

This rearrangement joins TRBV9 to TRBJ1-5; D is perhaps TRBD1 (5 bases). The CDR3 runs to 15 residues. V was clipped by 4 bases and J by 0 bases, with 11 bases between them. In germline, CDR1 is SGDLS, CDR2 YYNGEE. CDR3 protein: CASSLWGDSNQPQHF. Here the CDR3 DNA reads TGTGCCAGCAGCCTATGGGGGGATAGCAATCAGCCCCAGCATTTT.

The chain has TRBV19 and TRBJ1-2; tentative D call: TRBD1 (5 bases). Germline CDR1 and CDR2: LNHDA and SQIVND (reference sequence). Trimming removed 2 bases from V and 4 bases from J, with 8 bases in between. The CDR3 sequence is 13 residues long. The CDR3 protein is CASSIQGIYGYTF. CDR3 in DNA: TGTGCCAGTAGTATACAGGGCATCTATGGCTACACCTTC.

The chain employs TRBV2 and TRBJ1-2, with no clear D. Trimming took 6 bases from V and 4 from J, leaving 9 bases between them. CDR3 length equals 12 residues. Looked up from germline, CDR1 is SNHLY and CDR2 is FYNNEI. The DNA of the CDR3 is TGTGCCAGCAGAAGCACAGCCTATGGCTACACCTTC. This codes for CASRSTAYGYTF.

The chain employs TRBV11-2 and TRBJ1-3; D gene uncertain. V gave up 0 bases and J gave up 0 bases, with 12 bases separating them. The germline CDR1 and CDR2 sequences are SGHAT and FQNNGV. The CDR3 sequence is 17 residues long. CDR3 protein: CASSLDDVAFSGNTIYF. In nucleotides, the CDR3 is TGTGCCAGCAGCTTAGATGATGTCGCCTTCTCTGGAAACACCATATATTTT.

In its sample, this clone was seen a few times. The chain combines TRBV6-5 with TRBJ1-6; 9 bases align to TRBD1. The CDR3 runs 14 residues. V shed 10 bases, J shed 8 bases, and the junction held 9 bases outside the gene matches. CDR1 is MNHEY, CDR2 SVGAGI, per germline. CDR3 protein: CATTGTGSDSPLHF. CDR3 bases: TGTGCCACTACCGGGACAGGGTCGGATTCACCCCTCCACTTT.

The genes are TRBV2 and TRBJ2-1; D not certain. This CDR3 is built from 13 residues. Trimming stripped 10 bases from V and 6 bases from J, with 16 bases between. CDR1 is SNHLY, CDR2 FYNNEI, per germline. The CDR3 loop is CATSPNFSNEQFF. In DNA, the CDR3 is TGTGCCACCTCCCCTAATTTCTCCAATGAGCAGTTCTTC.

V usage is TRBV19 and J usage is TRBJ2-4, with D unresolved. The V and J ends lost 5 bases and 3 bases respectively, with 17 bases between them. Germline V gene sequence: CDR1 LNHDA, CDR2 SQIVND (reference sequence). The CDR3 runs to 16 residues. CDR3 loop: CASSPSGSLGKNIQYF. The CDR3 DNA reads TGTGCCAGTAGTCCGTCTGGTTCTTTGGGCAAAAACATTCAGTACTTC.

The table lists this clone with a count of one. The chain has TRBV10-3 and TRBJ2-5, with D possibly TRBD1 on 6 matching bases. With 4 bases removed from V and 4 bases from J, the gap between germline ends came to 13 bases. The germline V gene has CDR1 ENHRY and CDR2 SYGVKD. The CDR3 sequence is 14 residues long. The CDR3 DNA is TGTGCCATCAGTGTTCAGGGGTTAGGAGAGACCCAGTACTTC. Protein product: CAISVQGLGETQYF.

The chain carries TRBV4-2 and TRBJ2-5; 7 bases are a match to TRBD2. The CDR3 consists of 17 residues. CDR1 is LGHNA and CDR2 is YNFKEQ in the germline V gene. Trimming at V came to 5 bases and at J to 1 base, leaving 13 bases not matched to a gene. The CDR3 DNA reads as TGTGCCAGCAGCGGCGAACGGGCTAGCGGACGCCAAGAGACCCAGTACTTC. Encoded protein: CASSGERASGRQETQYF.

This chain connects TRBV10-3 to TRBJ1-5; a weak D match, TRBD1 (6 bases). Between the trimmed V and J ends, which lost 10 bases and 4 bases, there was a span of 23 bases. CDR3 length: 16 amino acids. Germline V gives CDR1 ENHRY, CDR2 SYGVKD. The CDR3 spells CATGEAGGVANQPQHF. In DNA form, the CDR3 reads TGTGCCACAGGGGAGGCCGGAGGGGTTGCAAATCAGCCCCAGCATTTT.

The rearrangement joins TRBV7-9 to TRBJ2-1; D is uncertain. Trimming removed 1 base at V and 9 bases at J, with 7 bases between. This CDR3 comprises 12 residues. Germline assignment: CDR1 SEHNR and CDR2 FQNEAQ (reference sequence). The CDR3 loop reads CASSLVVREQFF. The CDR3 DNA reads as TGTGCCAGCAGCTTAGTTGTCCGTGAGCAGTTCTTC.

CDR3 coding DNA: TGTGCCAGCAGTTTAACTGACGGTTCCTACGAGCAGTACTTC. Translation gives CASSLTDGSYEQYF. This chain uses TRBV28 with TRBJ2-7, with unresolved D. The germline gives CDR1 MDHEN, CDR2 SYDVKM. This CDR3 is built from 14 residues. V lost 2 bases and J lost 1, with 9 bases in between.

This clone has only one observation. Its ends do not fully match the called genes, so a read error is possible. The CDR3 DNA sequence: TGTGCTAGCAGCTTGGGGACTAGCGAGGAGACCCAGTACTTC. It is translated as CASSLGTSEETQYF. The chain couples TRBV7-7 to TRBJ2-5; 10 bases agree with TRBD2. The CDR3 is made up of 14 amino acids. Germline V CDR1 and CDR2: SSHAT, FNYEAQ (reference sequence). Full variable domain (missing parts from reference TRBV7-7 and TRBJ2-5): GAGVSQSPRYKVTKRGQDVTLRCDPISSHATLYWYQQALGQGPEFLTYFNYEAQPDKSGLPSDRFSAERPEGSISTLTIQRTEQRDSAMYRCASSLGTSEETQYFGPGTRLLVL.

The V call is TRBV4-1, the J call TRBJ2-1, with 12 bases aligning to TRBD2. Germline CDR1 and CDR2: MGHRA and YSYEKL. After removal of 7 bases from V and 8 bases from J, the junction contained 15 bases not matched to a gene. The CDR3 runs 17 residues. CDR3 bases: TGCGCCAGCACCCTAACGCCTAGCGGGGGGGCCCAAGATGAGCAGTTCTTC. It encodes CASTLTPSGGAQDEQFF.

The chain recombines TRBV27 with TRBJ2-2; D may be TRBD1 or TRBD2 (5 bases each). CDR1 is MNHEY and CDR2 is SMNVEV in the germline V gene (reference sequence). The CDR3 length is 14 residues. Trimming took 2 bases from V and 7 from J, leaving 11 bases between them. CDR3 bases: TGTGCCAGCAGTTTAGAGGGGCGAATCGGGGAGCTGTTTTTT. It yields the protein CASSLEGRIGELFF.

The chain carries TRBV11-2 and TRBJ2-5; 10 nucleotides agree with TRBD1. The CDR3 consists of 18 residues. V shed 0 bases, J shed 1 base, and the junction held 8 bases outside the gene matches. The germline V gene has CDR1 SGHAT and CDR2 FQNNGV. CDR3 in amino acids: CASSLEGQGRAFQETQYF. The CDR3 DNA sequence: TGTGCCAGCAGCTTAGAGGGACAGGGGAGAGCCTTCCAAGAGACCCAGTACTTC.

This chain uses TRBV30 with TRBJ2-3, with 7 bases identical to TRBD2. V shed 4 bases and J 3 bases; nucleotides not matched to a gene: 1. This CDR3 has 12 residues. The V gene's germline CDR1 is GTSNPN and CDR2 SVGIG (reference sequence). CDR3 in DNA: TGTGCCTGGAACGGGGGGACAGATACGCAGTATTTT. Translating it yields CAWNGGTDTQYF.